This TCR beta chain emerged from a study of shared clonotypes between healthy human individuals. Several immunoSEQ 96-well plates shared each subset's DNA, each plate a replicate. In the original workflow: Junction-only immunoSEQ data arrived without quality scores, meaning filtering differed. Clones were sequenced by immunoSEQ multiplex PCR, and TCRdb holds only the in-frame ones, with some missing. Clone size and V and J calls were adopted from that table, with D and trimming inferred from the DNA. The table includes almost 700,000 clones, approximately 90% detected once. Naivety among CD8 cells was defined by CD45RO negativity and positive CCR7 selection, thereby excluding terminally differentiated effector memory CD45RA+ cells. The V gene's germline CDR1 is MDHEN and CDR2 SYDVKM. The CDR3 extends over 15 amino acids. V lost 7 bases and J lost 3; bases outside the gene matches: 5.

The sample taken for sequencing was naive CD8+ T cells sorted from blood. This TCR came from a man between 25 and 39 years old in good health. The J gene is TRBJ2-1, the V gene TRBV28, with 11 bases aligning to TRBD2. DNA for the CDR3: TGTGCCAGCATAGCGGGACTAGCGGACTACAATGAGCAGTTCTTC. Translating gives CASIAGLADYNEQFF.